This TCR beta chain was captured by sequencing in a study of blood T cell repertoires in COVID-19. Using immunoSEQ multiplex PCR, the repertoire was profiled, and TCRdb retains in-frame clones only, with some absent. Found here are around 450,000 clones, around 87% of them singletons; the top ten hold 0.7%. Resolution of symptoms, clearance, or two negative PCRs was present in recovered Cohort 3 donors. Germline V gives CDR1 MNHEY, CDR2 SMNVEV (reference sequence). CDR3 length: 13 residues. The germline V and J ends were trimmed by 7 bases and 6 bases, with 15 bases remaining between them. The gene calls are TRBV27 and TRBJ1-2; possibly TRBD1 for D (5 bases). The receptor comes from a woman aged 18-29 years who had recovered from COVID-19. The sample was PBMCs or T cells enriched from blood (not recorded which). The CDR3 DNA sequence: TGTGCCAGCAACGGGGGATTTGGGGATGGCTACACCTTC. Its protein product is CASNGGFGDGYTF.